This TCR beta chain derives from a study of molecular identifiers for immune sequencing clone quantification. TCRdb recomputed calls from the PCR reads with MiXCR, one row per CDR3 protein. The table lists more than 550,000 distinct CDR3 sequences, about 25% of them singletons, with about 0.84% in the top ten. Germline CDR1 and CDR2: LGHNA and YSLEER. Trimming shortened V by 3 bases and J by 2 bases, and 13 bases separated the two germline ends. The CDR3 spans 15 residues. The chain recombines TRBV4-3 with TRBJ2-5, with a tentative D call TRBD2 (6 bases). Input material: naive CD8+ T cells from blood, with Jurkat cell RNA spiked in. The subset is: FACS-sorted CD8+CD4-CCR7+CD45RA+ naive T cells. The origin of this receptor is a human donor in good health. Some libraries in this study had Jurkat cell RNA spiked in. CDR3 DNA sequence: TGCGCCAGCAGCCAGGGGGGTGGGCGGCAAGAGACCCAGTACTTC. It translates to CASSQGGGRQETQYF.